The rows below give T cell receptor beta chains drawn from one sample of a study of radiotherapy plus CTLA-4 blockade in lung cancer. Sequenced by immunoSEQ multiplex PCR; TCRdb stores in-frame clones only, minus some. Of about 73,000 clones in the sample, roughly 84% were seen once. Source: peripheral blood, taken from a patient treated with radiotherapy plus ipilimumab. The receptors stem from a human donor with non-small cell lung cancer that progressed on radiotherapy plus ipilimumab. Each CDR3 is given with its conserved first and last residue. The order of the fields is D gene, V gene, J gene, clone size, CDR3 protein, CDR3 DNA. The D gene is left open where the match is weak. Expanded clones are given a class, and other clones once, few, many or no size at all.

d_gene: TRBD1
v_gene: TRBV5-1
j_gene: TRBJ2-7
abundance: .
CDR3aa: CASSLGTGNGEQYF
CDR3nt: TGCGCCAGCAGCTTGGGGACAGGGAACGGGGAGCAGTACTTC

d_gene: TRBD1
v_gene: TRBV30
j_gene: TRBJ1-5
abundance: few
CDR3aa: CAWSNRGRGQPQHF
CDR3nt: TGTGCCTGGAGTAATAGGGGGCGAGGTCAGCCCCAGCATTTT

d_gene: .
v_gene: TRBV9
j_gene: TRBJ1-3
abundance: .
CDR3aa: CASSVDPGSGPGNTIYF
CDR3nt: TGTGCCAGCAGCGTAGATCCCGGCTCAGGGCCTGGAAACACCATATATTTT

d_gene: .
v_gene: TRBV2
j_gene: TRBJ1-2
abundance: .
CDR3aa: CASSEDWNYGYTF
CDR3nt: TGTGCCAGCAGTGAAGACTGGAACTATGGCTACACCTTC

d_gene: TRBD1
v_gene: TRBV4-1
j_gene: TRBJ2-7
abundance: .
CDR3aa: CASSQGGQGAYEQYF
CDR3nt: TGCGCCAGCAGCCAGGGGGGACAGGGGGCATACGAGCAGTACTTC

d_gene: TRBD1
v_gene: TRBV9
j_gene: TRBJ1-5
abundance: .
CDR3aa: CASSEGAGQPQHF
CDR3nt: TGTGCCAGCAGCGAGGGGGCTGGTCAGCCCCAGCATTTT

d_gene: TRBD1
v_gene: TRBV4-1
j_gene: TRBJ2-3
abundance: .
CDR3aa: CASSQEIGTGGGNTQYF
CDR3nt: TGCGCCAGCAGCCAAGAGATAGGGACAGGGGGTGGGAATACGCAGTATTTT

d_gene: TRBD1
v_gene: TRBV5-4
j_gene: TRBJ1-5
abundance: .
CDR3aa: CASSPGTGGGQPQHF
CDR3nt: TGTGCCAGCAGCCCGGGGACAGGGGGCGGTCAGCCCCAGCATTTT

d_gene: .
v_gene: TRBV7-6
j_gene: TRBJ2-3
abundance: few
CDR3aa: CASSLRETEDTQYF
CDR3nt: TGTGCCAGCAGCTTAAGAGAGACCGAAGATACGCAGTATTTT

d_gene: TRBD1
v_gene: TRBV2
j_gene: TRBJ1-5
abundance: .
CDR3aa: CASSRDNRGPQPQHF
CDR3nt: TGTGCCAGCAGTAGAGATAACAGGGGACCTCAGCCCCAGCATTTT

d_gene: .
v_gene: TRBV10-3
j_gene: TRBJ2-3
abundance: .
CDR3aa: CATSFPNGEELDTQYF
CDR3nt: TGTGCCACCAGTTTCCCGAACGGCGAGGAACTAGATACGCAGTATTTT

d_gene: .
v_gene: TRBV28
j_gene: TRBJ1-5
abundance: once
CDR3aa: CASSPWTDSNQPQHF
CDR3nt: TGTGCCAGCAGTCCTTGGACGGATAGCAATCAGCCCCAGCATTTT

d_gene: TRBD2
v_gene: TRBV27
j_gene: TRBJ2-1
abundance: .
CDR3aa: CASNERDSYNEQFF
CDR3nt: TGTGCCAGCAACGAGCGGGACTCCTACAATGAGCAGTTCTTC

d_gene: TRBD2
v_gene: TRBV30
j_gene: TRBJ2-1
abundance: .
CDR3aa: CAWSVGTSGRAGEQFF
CDR3nt: TGTGCCTGGAGTGTCGGGACTAGCGGGAGGGCCGGTGAGCAGTTCTTC

d_gene: .
v_gene: TRBV14
j_gene: TRBJ2-5
abundance: .
CDR3aa: CASSQGRTVEYQETQYF
CDR3nt: TGTGCCAGCAGCCAAGGTCGGACCGTCGAGTACCAAGAGACCCAGTACTTC

d_gene: TRBD2
v_gene: TRBV7-9
j_gene: TRBJ2-7
abundance: .
CDR3aa: CASRGVVGGRFYEQYF
CDR3nt: TGTGCCAGCAGAGGGGTGGTCGGCGGGAGATTCTACGAGCAGTACTTC

d_gene: .
v_gene: TRBV21-1
j_gene: TRBJ1-2
abundance: .
CDR3aa: CASSKAGRGTTGYTF
CDR3nt: TGTGCCAGCAGCAAAGCCGGCAGGGGGACGACTGGCTACACCTTC

d_gene: .
v_gene: TRBV28
j_gene: TRBJ1-5
abundance: .
CDR3aa: CASSPTGLPQHF
CDR3nt: TGTGCCAGCAGCCCAACAGGGCTGCCCCAGCATTTT

d_gene: TRBD2
v_gene: TRBV5-1
j_gene: TRBJ2-3
abundance: .
CDR3aa: CASSRPGLGPDGDTQYF
CDR3nt: TGCGCCAGCAGCAGACCGGGACTAGGTCCAGACGGAGATACGCAGTATTTT

d_gene: .
v_gene: TRBV5-6
j_gene: TRBJ1-2
abundance: .
CDR3aa: CASSPYREDYGYTF
CDR3nt: TGTGCCAGCAGCCCATACAGGGAGGACTATGGCTACACCTTC

d_gene: .
v_gene: TRBV7-9
j_gene: TRBJ1-3
abundance: .
CDR3aa: CASSLFALGPGNTIYF
CDR3nt: TGTGCCAGCAGCTTATTCGCCCTGGGACCTGGAAACACCATATATTTT

d_gene: .
v_gene: TRBV19
j_gene: TRBJ1-5
abundance: .
CDR3aa: CASSIRAQPQHF
CDR3nt: TGTGCCAGTAGTATCAGGGCTCAGCCCCAGCATTTT

d_gene: .
v_gene: TRBV7-9
j_gene: TRBJ1-4
abundance: .
CDR3aa: CASSLGRATNEKLFF
CDR3nt: TGTGCCAGCAGCTTAGGACGGGCAACTAATGAAAAACTGTTTTTT

d_gene: TRBD1
v_gene: TRBV7-9
j_gene: TRBJ1-4
abundance: .
CDR3aa: CASSKGQVNEKLFF
CDR3nt: TGTGCCAGCAGCAAGGGACAGGTCAATGAAAAACTGTTTTTT

d_gene: .
v_gene: TRBV5-8
j_gene: TRBJ2-1
abundance: .
CDR3aa: CASSLGPYNEQFF
CDR3nt: TGTGCCAGCAGCTTAGGCCCTTACAATGAGCAGTTCTTC

d_gene: .
v_gene: TRBV2
j_gene: TRBJ1-5
abundance: .
CDR3aa: CASSEWVSNQPQHF
CDR3nt: TGTGCCAGCAGTGAATGGGTTAGCAATCAGCCCCAGCATTTT

d_gene: TRBD2
v_gene: TRBV4-1
j_gene: TRBJ2-2
abundance: .
CDR3aa: CASREAGRTNTGELFF
CDR3nt: TGCGCCAGCAGGGAAGCCGGGAGGACGAACACCGGGGAGCTGTTTTTT

d_gene: TRBD1
v_gene: TRBV27
j_gene: TRBJ2-7
abundance: .
CDR3aa: CASSPTGFHEQYF
CDR3nt: TGTGCCAGCAGTCCGACAGGGTTCCACGAGCAGTACTTC

d_gene: .
v_gene: TRBV10-2
j_gene: TRBJ1-4
abundance: .
CDR3aa: CASSESHAWIVGHRTTNEKLFF
CDR3nt: TGCGCCAGCAGTGAGTCGCATGCGTGGATCGTGGGACACCGAACGACTAATGAAAAACTGTTTTTT

d_gene: .
v_gene: TRBV10-1
j_gene: TRBJ2-1
abundance: .
CDR3aa: CASSESGTGANEQFF
CDR3nt: TGCGCCAGCAGTGAGTCGGGAACGGGAGCTAATGAGCAGTTCTTC

d_gene: TRBD2
v_gene: TRBV5-3
j_gene: TRBJ2-3
abundance: .
CDR3aa: CARSLERGLAGMVDTQYF
CDR3nt: TGTGCCAGAAGCTTGGAAAGGGGACTAGCGGGAATGGTCGATACGCAGTATTTT

d_gene: .
v_gene: TRBV19
j_gene: TRBJ1-5
abundance: .
CDR3aa: CASSPPGSNQPQHF
CDR3nt: TGTGCCAGTAGTCCCCCGGGGAGCAATCAGCCCCAGCATTTT

d_gene: .
v_gene: TRBV2
j_gene: TRBJ1-2
abundance: .
CDR3aa: CASRMTGTSYGYTF
CDR3nt: TGTGCCAGCAGGATGACCGGTACAAGTTATGGCTACACCTTC

d_gene: TRBD1
v_gene: TRBV7-9
j_gene: TRBJ2-2
abundance: .
CDR3aa: CASSLIQGASTGELFF
CDR3nt: TGTGCCAGCAGCTTAATACAGGGGGCCTCCACCGGGGAGCTGTTTTTT

d_gene: .
v_gene: TRBV7-9
j_gene: TRBJ1-5
abundance: .
CDR3aa: CASSFRDNDQPQHF
CDR3nt: TGTGCCAGCAGCTTCCGGGACAACGATCAGCCCCAGCATTTT

d_gene: TRBD2
v_gene: TRBV18
j_gene: TRBJ2-1
abundance: .
CDR3aa: CASSTGMSGSNEQFF
CDR3nt: TGTGCCAGCTCCACTGGAATGAGCGGGAGCAATGAGCAGTTCTTC

d_gene: .
v_gene: TRBV20-1
j_gene: TRBJ1-6
abundance: .
CDR3aa: CSARHNSPLHF
CDR3nt: TGCAGTGCTAGACATAATTCACCCCTCCACTTT

d_gene: .
v_gene: TRBV6-1
j_gene: TRBJ2-2
abundance: .
CDR3aa: CASSEPYHTGKTGELFF
CDR3nt: TGTGCCAGCAGTGAACCTTACCACACGGGAAAGACCGGGGAGCTGTTTTTT

d_gene: .
v_gene: TRBV15
j_gene: TRBJ2-1
abundance: .
CDR3aa: CATSRGTKRESDEQFF
CDR3nt: TGTGCCACCAGCAGAGGTACAAAACGGGAGTCGGATGAGCAGTTCTTC

d_gene: TRBD2
v_gene: TRBV5-6
j_gene: TRBJ2-1
abundance: .
CDR3aa: CASSLAGLAGTYNEQFF
CDR3nt: TGTGCCAGCAGCTTGGCCGGACTAGCGGGAACCTACAATGAGCAGTTCTTC

d_gene: TRBD2
v_gene: TRBV6-6
j_gene: TRBJ2-1
abundance: .
CDR3aa: CASSYRTSGRAREQFF
CDR3nt: TGTGCCAGCAGTTACCGGACTAGCGGGAGGGCAAGGGAGCAGTTCTTC

d_gene: .
v_gene: TRBV28
j_gene: TRBJ1-4
abundance: .
CDR3aa: CASKQGATNEKLFF
CDR3nt: TGTGCCAGCAAGCAGGGAGCAACTAATGAAAAACTGTTTTTT

d_gene: .
v_gene: TRBV10-3
j_gene: TRBJ2-5
abundance: .
CDR3aa: CAISEQVQETQYF
CDR3nt: TGTGCCATCAGTGAACAGGTACAAGAGACCCAGTACTTC

d_gene: TRBD1
v_gene: TRBV28
j_gene: TRBJ1-5
abundance: .
CDR3aa: CASSLGQGSNQPQHF
CDR3nt: TGTGCCAGCAGTCTGGGACAGGGCAGCAATCAGCCCCAGCATTTT

d_gene: .
v_gene: TRBV5-1
j_gene: TRBJ1-5
abundance: .
CDR3aa: CASSSGTQDQPQHF
CDR3nt: TGCGCCAGCAGCTCCGGGACACAAGATCAGCCCCAGCATTTT

d_gene: .
v_gene: TRBV5-4
j_gene: TRBJ2-5
abundance: .
CDR3aa: CASSRGPQETQYF
CDR3nt: TGTGCCAGCAGCCGGGGACCCCAAGAGACCCAGTACTTC

d_gene: .
v_gene: TRBV7-3
j_gene: TRBJ2-1
abundance: .
CDR3aa: CASSFGSDEQFF
CDR3nt: TGTGCCAGCAGCTTCGGGAGCGATGAGCAGTTCTTC

d_gene: .
v_gene: TRBV2
j_gene: TRBJ2-7
abundance: .
CDR3aa: CASIRGLAGIYEQYF
CDR3nt: TGTGCCAGCATCAGGGGGCTAGCGGGAATCTACGAGCAGTACTTC

d_gene: .
v_gene: TRBV15
j_gene: TRBJ2-7
abundance: .
CDR3aa: CATSSRGSYYEQYF
CDR3nt: TGTGCCACCAGCAGCAGGGGATCATACTACGAGCAGTACTTC

d_gene: .
v_gene: TRBV7-8
j_gene: TRBJ2-1
abundance: .
CDR3aa: CASRQRRVSSSRDEQFF
CDR3nt: TGTGCCAGCAGACAGCGAAGGGTAAGTTCTTCGAGAGATGAGCAGTTCTTC

d_gene: .
v_gene: TRBV4-1
j_gene: TRBJ2-3
abundance: once
CDR3aa: CASSQAGLASTDTQYF
CDR3nt: TGCGCCAGCAGCCAAGCGGGGCTAGCGAGCACAGATACGCAGTATTTT

d_gene: .
v_gene: TRBV9
j_gene: TRBJ1-1
abundance: .
CDR3aa: CASSVGSQGGTEAFF
CDR3nt: TGTGCCAGCAGCGTAGGGTCACAGGGCGGCACTGAAGCTTTCTTT

d_gene: .
v_gene: TRBV6-1
j_gene: TRBJ1-1
abundance: .
CDR3aa: CVSSEVQGQSEAFF
CDR3nt: TGTGTCAGCAGTGAAGTTCAAGGACAGTCTGAAGCTTTCTTT

d_gene: TRBD2
v_gene: TRBV2
j_gene: TRBJ2-1
abundance: .
CDR3aa: CASSITGTSYNEQFF
CDR3nt: TGTGCCAGCAGTATAACCGGGACTAGCTACAATGAGCAGTTCTTC

d_gene: TRBD2
v_gene: TRBV4-1
j_gene: TRBJ2-1
abundance: .
CDR3aa: CASSPRLAGNPEQFF
CDR3nt: TGCGCCAGCAGCCCCCGACTAGCGGGAAATCCTGAGCAGTTCTTC

d_gene: .
v_gene: TRBV4-1
j_gene: TRBJ2-3
abundance: .
CDR3aa: CASSQDVGFTDTQYF
CDR3nt: TGCGCCAGCAGCCAAGATGTGGGTTTCACAGATACGCAGTATTTT

d_gene: .
v_gene: TRBV28
j_gene: TRBJ1-5
abundance: .
CDR3aa: CASSLVGRVSQPQHF
CDR3nt: TGTGCCAGCAGTTTAGTCGGGAGGGTCTCTCAGCCCCAGCATTTT

d_gene: .
v_gene: TRBV7-9
j_gene: TRBJ2-5
abundance: .
CDR3aa: CASSRGGQGETQYF
CDR3nt: TGTGCCAGCAGTCGTGGCGGGCAGGGAGAGACCCAGTACTTC

d_gene: .
v_gene: TRBV30
j_gene: TRBJ1-1
abundance: .
CDR3aa: CAWSGWQTNTEAFF
CDR3nt: TGTGCCTGGAGTGGGTGGCAGACTAACACTGAAGCTTTCTTT

d_gene: TRBD2
v_gene: TRBV11-3
j_gene: TRBJ2-3
abundance: once
CDR3aa: CASSFSGTTDTQYF
CDR3nt: TGTGCCAGCAGCTTTAGCGGGACTACAGATACGCAGTATTTT